These 25 T cell receptor beta chains share one sample of origin, sequenced in a study of blood T cells in healthy people across ages. Primed by a sample-barcoded 5' primer and a J-beta primer mix, a second PCR proceeded for 7 to 11 cycles. TCRdb re-called the 5' RACE reads through MiXCR, storing one row per CDR3 protein. The table lists under 1 million distinct CDR3 sequences, under 55% of them singletons. The specimen was blood. The receptors come from a man aged 60 to 75 in good health.

This chain uses TRBV5-6 with TRBJ2-5; D gene unclear. Germline CDR1 and CDR2: SGHDT and YYEEEE. The CDR3 spans 15 residues. With 2 bases removed from V and 2 bases from J, the gap between germline ends came to 13 bases. As DNA, the CDR3 is TGTGCCAGCAGCTTCGCGGCAGAACGGCAAGAGACCCAGTACTTC. This gives the protein CASSFAAERQETQYF.

This sequence joins TRBV5-1 and TRBJ1-2; 9 nucleotides align to TRBD1. V was pared by 4 bases and J by 6 bases, with 7 bases of the junction left unmatched. In germline, CDR1 is SGHRS, CDR2 YFSETQ. The CDR3 is made up of 14 amino acids. The CDR3 DNA is TGCGCCAGCAGCCTGGGACAGGGTGGAGATGGCTACACCTTC. The encoded protein is CASSLGQGGDGYTF.

The chain combines TRBV20-1 with TRBJ2-1; 8 bases are shared with TRBD2. Germline lookup yields CDR1 DFQATT and CDR2 SNEGSKA (reference sequence). The CDR3 has 17 amino acids. Trimming at V came to 1 base and at J to 0 bases, leaving 8 bases not matched to a gene. As DNA, the CDR3 is TGCAGTGCTAGAGGCGGGGGGTCCTCCAGCTCCTACAATGAGCAGTTCTTC. Translated: CSARGGGSSSSYNEQFF.

The V call is TRBV11-2, the J call TRBJ1-1; D uncertain. V lost 1 base and J lost 6, with 9 bases in between. The germline gives CDR1 SGHAT, CDR2 FQNNGV. The CDR3 covers 13 residues. CDR3 region: CASSLGYPAEAFF. For the CDR3, the DNA is TGTGCCAGCAGCTTAGGGTATCCGGCTGAAGCTTTCTTT.

The CDR3: CASSPEGGITYEQYF. The CDR3 DNA reads as TGCGCCAGCAGCCCCGAGGGGGGGATAACCTACGAGCAGTACTTC. This chain joins TRBV5-1 and TRBJ2-7; tentatively, D is TRBD2 (7 bases). V was cut by 4 bases and J by 2 bases, with 16 bases left in between. The CDR3 is 15 residues long. CDR1 and CDR2 from the germline V gene are SGHRS and YFSETQ.

The V gene is TRBV4-1, the J gene TRBJ2-7; 11 bases agree with TRBD2. Germline CDR1 reads MGHRA; CDR2 reads YSYEKL. Losses at the gene ends were 2 bases for V and 2 bases for J; bases not matched to a gene: 2. This CDR3 is built from 15 residues. CDR3 DNA sequence: TGCGCCAGCAGCCAACTAGCGGGGGGACCCTACGAGCAGTACTTC. Amino acids: CASSQLAGGPYEQYF.

J is TRBJ2-5 and V is TRBV25-1; perhaps TRBD2 as D (7 bases). The end of the DNA is better explained by TRBJ2-1, so the J call may be wrong. Per germline, CDR1 MGHDK and CDR2 SYGVNS. CDR3 length: 13 amino acids. The DNA of the CDR3 is TGTGCCAGCACCTGGGGAGGGGGGGAGACCCAGTTCTTC. The encoded protein is CASTWGGGETQFF.

V gene TRBV4-3 combines with J gene TRBJ2-3; maybe TRBD2 (7 bases). The germline V gene encodes CDR1 LGHNA and CDR2 YSLEER. CDR3 length equals 17 residues. V shed 0 bases and J shed 5 bases, with 18 bases lying between them. CDR3 nucleotide sequence: TGCGCCAGCAGCCAAGATCGAGTTGGGGGGGGGCTAGATACGCAGTATTTT. This encodes CASSQDRVGGGLDTQYF.

The CDR3 protein is CASSLLAGTQETQYF. CDR3 DNA: TGCGCCAGCAGCTTGCTAGCGGGGACCCAAGAGACCCAGTACTTC. The V call is TRBV5-1, the J call TRBJ2-5; 9 bases are shared with TRBD2. The CDR3 contains 15 residues. Trimming cost V 1 base and J 1 base; bases outside gene matches: 2. Germline V gives CDR1 SGHRS, CDR2 YFSETQ.

The V and J genes are TRBV6-2 or TRBV6-3 and TRBJ2-4; TRBD2 might be the D (7 bases). TRBJ2-7 matches the DNA end more closely, so the J call is doubtful. The CDR3 totals 17 residues. CDR1 is MNHEY, CDR2 SVGEGT, per germline. Here the CDR3 reads CASSSLRGAASSYEQYF. CDR3 bases: TGTGCCAGCAGTTCCCTTCGGGGGGCGGCCAGCTCCTACGAGCAGTACTTC.

The gene calls are TRBV7-2 and TRBJ2-2; D is ambiguous. Germline V lookup: CDR1 SGHTA, CDR2 FQGNSA. Trimming removed 2 bases from V and 2 bases from J, with 9 bases in between. The length of the CDR3 is 15 residues. The CDR3 DNA sequence: TGTGCCAGCAGCTTAAGAATGGGTAACACCGGGGAGCTGTTTTTT. It yields the protein CASSLRMGNTGELFF.

Only a few counts were recorded for this clonotype. This chain connects TRBV4-3 to TRBJ2-1; D ambiguous. This CDR3 comprises 16 residues. Per the germline V gene, CDR1 is LGHNA and CDR2 is YSLEER. The germline V and J ends were trimmed by 1 base and 1 base, with 11 bases remaining between them. CDR3 sequence (DNA): TGCGCCAGCAGCCAAGTCCGGCAGTCTTCCTACAATGAGCAGTTCTTC. Encoded protein: CASSQVRQSSYNEQFF.

The V call is TRBV6-6, the J call TRBJ2-1; D possibly corresponds to TRBD2 (7 bases). The CDR3 has 17 amino acids. CDR1 is MNHNY and CDR2 is SVGAGI in the germline V gene (reference sequence). V shed 0 bases and J shed 2 bases, with 14 bases lying between them. CDR3 nucleotides: TGTGCCAGCAGTTACTCCGGACCGGGGGGCGCCTACAATGAGCAGTTCTTC. It translates to CASSYSGPGGAYNEQFF.

V usage is TRBV28 and J usage is TRBJ2-7, with 8 bases matching TRBD1. This CDR3 is built from 16 residues. Germline V lookup: CDR1 MDHEN, CDR2 SYDVKM. Trimming cost V 6 bases and J 4 bases; bases outside gene matches: 14. CDR3 sequence (DNA): TGTGCCAGCAGCGAACCACAGGGGGATGAAGCTTACGAGCAGTACTTC. Translation gives CASSEPQGDEAYEQYF.

The sample holds a few counts of this clonotype. The rearrangement links TRBV7-8 to TRBJ1-1; a possible D gene is TRBD1 (5 bases). The length of the CDR3 is 13 residues. V dropped 7 bases and J dropped 2 bases, with 11 bases sitting between them. From germline, CDR1 is SGHVS and CDR2 FQNEAQ. The CDR3 sequence: CASTQGTNTEAFF. The DNA of the CDR3 is TGTGCCAGCACCCAAGGGACTAACACTGAAGCTTTCTTT.

The chain links TRBV12-3 or TRBV12-4 to TRBJ2-1, with D possibly being TRBD1 or TRBD2 (6 bases each). The V and J ends lost 3 bases and 5 bases respectively, with 17 bases between them. This CDR3 has 16 residues. The CDR3 sequence is CASSFRALGGHNEQFF. In nucleotides, the CDR3 is TGTGCCAGCAGTTTTAGGGCTTTGGGGGGCCACAATGAGCAGTTCTTC.

V gene TRBV21-1 combines with J gene TRBJ2-5; the table's D gene call, TRBD2, was not cross checked with the DNA. TRBV21-1 counts as a pseudogene. The CDR3 runs to 16 residues. Here the CDR3 DNA reads TGTGCCAGCAGCACCTGGGAGGGGGGCAACCTAGAGACCCAGTACTTC. Amino acid sequence: CASSTWEGGNLETQYF.

This clonotype was recorded once. The V gene is TRBV7-2, the J gene TRBJ2-3; 8 bases fit TRBD1. The germline V gene has CDR1 SGHTA and CDR2 FQGNSA. This CDR3 has 17 amino acids. V trimming: 3 bases; J trimming: 2 bases; junction bases outside the gene matches: 10. Written as DNA, the CDR3 is TGTGCCAGCAGCTTCACTTCCAGGGGGCGCCTCACAGATACGCAGTATTTT. Protein product: CASSFTSRGRLTDTQYF.

The gene calls are TRBV18 and TRBJ2-1; tentatively, D is TRBD1 (6 bases). The V end lost 6 bases, the J end lost 6 bases, and 15 bases lay between the germline ends. The CDR3 is made up of 14 amino acids. Germline V gene sequence: CDR1 KGHSH, CDR2 LQKENI. Here the CDR3 reads CASSPRQGSNEQFF. The CDR3 nucleotides read TGTGCCAGCTCCCCCCGGCAGGGGTCCAATGAGCAGTTCTTC. Full variable domain (rest looked up from reference TRBV18 and TRBJ2-1): NAGVMQNPRHLVRRRGQEARLRCSPMKGHSHVYWYRQLPEEGLKFMVYLQKENIIDESGMPKERFSAEFPKEGPSILRIQQVVRGDSAAYFCASSPRQGSNEQFFGPGTRLTVL.

This clonotype was seen only once. The chain couples TRBV28 to TRBJ2-7; D unresolved. V dropped 6 bases and J dropped 6 bases, with 12 bases sitting between them. The CDR3 is 12 residues long. CDR1 and CDR2 from the germline V gene are MDHEN and SYDVKM. The CDR3 is CASSLPRLEQYF. The CDR3 nucleotides read TGTGCCAGCAGCCTTCCCAGGCTCGAGCAGTACTTC.

This chain joins TRBV7-2 and TRBJ2-3; D not certain. CDR1 is SGHTA and CDR2 is FQGNSA in the germline V gene. V lost 7 bases and J 2 bases, leaving 13 bases between the germline ends. CDR3 length: 14 amino acids. For the CDR3, the DNA is TGTGCCAGCACAAAACTTTATACCACAGATACGCAGTATTTT. Protein product: CASTKLYTTDTQYF.

CDR3 bases: TGCGCCAGCAGCCAAGATTCCCAGGTACTACTCTATGGCTACACCTTC. Its protein product is CASSQDSQVLLYGYTF. The chain couples TRBV4-3 to TRBJ1-2; D ambiguous. V lost 0 bases and J lost 4, with 15 bases in between. The CDR3 is 16 amino acids. CDR1 is LGHNA, CDR2 YSLEER, per germline.

This clonotype was observed a handful of times. This sequence joins TRBV5-1 and TRBJ2-1; D remains unclear. The germline gives CDR1 SGHRS, CDR2 YFSETQ. The CDR3 length is 13 residues. Between the trimmed V and J ends, which lost 5 bases and 0 bases, there was a span of 6 bases. CDR3 residues: CASRQVSYNEQFF. The DNA of the CDR3 is TGCGCCAGCAGGCAGGTCTCCTACAATGAGCAGTTCTTC.

Remarks on this clonotype: An end of the junction differs from the germline gene, which may be a read error. The chain couples TRBV9 to TRBJ2-1, with D possibly being TRBD1 or TRBD2 (6 bases each). The CDR3 is 14 residues long. Germline V lookup: CDR1 SGDLS, CDR2 YYNGEE. CDR3 sequence: CTSSVGGFGNEQFF. The CDR3 DNA reads as TGTACCAGCAGCGTAGGGGGGTTCGGCAATGAGCAGTTCTTC.

V usage is TRBV11-2 and J usage is TRBJ2-5; 11 bases are shared with TRBD2. There are 21 residues in the CDR3. Germline-derived CDR1 and CDR2 are SGHAT and FQNNGV. V was pared by 1 base and J by 2 bases, with 18 bases of the junction left unmatched. CDR3 region: CASSLVLWGELAGALQETQYF. The CDR3 coding sequence is TGTGCCAGCAGCTTAGTACTCTGGGGGGAACTAGCGGGGGCCTTACAAGAGACCCAGTACTTC.